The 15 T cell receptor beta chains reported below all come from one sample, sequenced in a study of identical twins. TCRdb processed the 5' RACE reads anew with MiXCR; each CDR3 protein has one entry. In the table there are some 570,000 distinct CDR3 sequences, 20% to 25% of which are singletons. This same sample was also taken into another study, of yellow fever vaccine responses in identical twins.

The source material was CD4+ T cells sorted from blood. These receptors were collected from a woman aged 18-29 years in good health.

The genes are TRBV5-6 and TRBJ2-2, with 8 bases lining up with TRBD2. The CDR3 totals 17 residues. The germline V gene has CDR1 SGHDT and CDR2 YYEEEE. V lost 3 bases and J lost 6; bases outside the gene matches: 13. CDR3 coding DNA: TGTGCCAGCAGCTCCCCTCGAGCGGGGGCTCCTGCCGGGGAGCTGTTTTTT. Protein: CASSSPRAGAPAGELFF.

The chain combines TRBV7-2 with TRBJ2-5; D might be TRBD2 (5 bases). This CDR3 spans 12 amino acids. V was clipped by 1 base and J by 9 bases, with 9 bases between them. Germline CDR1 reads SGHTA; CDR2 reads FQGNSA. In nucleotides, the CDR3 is TGTGCCAGCAGCTTAGATGCCGGGGCCCAGTACTTC. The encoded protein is CASSLDAGAQYF.

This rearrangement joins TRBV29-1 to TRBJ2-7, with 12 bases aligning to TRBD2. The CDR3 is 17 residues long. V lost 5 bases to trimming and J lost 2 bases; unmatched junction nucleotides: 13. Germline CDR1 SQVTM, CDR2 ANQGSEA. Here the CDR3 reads CSVPRLAGVREAYEQYF. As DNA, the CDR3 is TGCAGCGTTCCGAGACTAGCGGGAGTGAGGGAGGCCTACGAGCAGTACTTC.

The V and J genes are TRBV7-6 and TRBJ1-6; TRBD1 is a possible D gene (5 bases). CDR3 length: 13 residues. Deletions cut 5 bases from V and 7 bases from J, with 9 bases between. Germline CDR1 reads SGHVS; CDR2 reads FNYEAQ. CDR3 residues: CASSAWDNSPLHF. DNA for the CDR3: TGTGCCAGCAGCGCCTGGGACAATTCACCCCTCCACTTT.

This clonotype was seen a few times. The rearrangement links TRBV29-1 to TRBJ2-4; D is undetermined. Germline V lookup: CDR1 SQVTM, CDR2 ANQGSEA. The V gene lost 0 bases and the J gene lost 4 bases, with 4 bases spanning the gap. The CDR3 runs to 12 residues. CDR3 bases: TGCAGCGTTGAAGACAGTAAAAACATTCAGTACTTC. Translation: CSVEDSKNIQYF.

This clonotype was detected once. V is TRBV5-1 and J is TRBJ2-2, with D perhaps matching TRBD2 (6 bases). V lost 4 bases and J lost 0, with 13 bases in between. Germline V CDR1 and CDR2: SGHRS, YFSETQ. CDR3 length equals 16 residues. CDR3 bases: TGCGCCAGCAGCGAGAAGGGACTCCCGAACACCGGGGAGCTGTTTTTT. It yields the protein CASSEKGLPNTGELFF.

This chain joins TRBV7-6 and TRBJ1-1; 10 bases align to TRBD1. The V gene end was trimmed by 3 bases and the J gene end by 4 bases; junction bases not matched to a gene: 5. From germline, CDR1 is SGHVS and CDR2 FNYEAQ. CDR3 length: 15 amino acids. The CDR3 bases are TGTGCCAGCAGCTTGGGACAGGGGCTGAGCACTGAAGCTTTCTTT. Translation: CASSLGQGLSTEAFF.

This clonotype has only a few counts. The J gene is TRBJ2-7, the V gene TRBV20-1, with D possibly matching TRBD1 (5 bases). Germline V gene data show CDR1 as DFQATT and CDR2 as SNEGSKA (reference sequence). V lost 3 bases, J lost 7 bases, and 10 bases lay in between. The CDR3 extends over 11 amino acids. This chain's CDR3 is CSARGPEEQYF. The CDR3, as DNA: TGCAGTGCTAGGGGGCCCGAAGAGCAGTACTTC.

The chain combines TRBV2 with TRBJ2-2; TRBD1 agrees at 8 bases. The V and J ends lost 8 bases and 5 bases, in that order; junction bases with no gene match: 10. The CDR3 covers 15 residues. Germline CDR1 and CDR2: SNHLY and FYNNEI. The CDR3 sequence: CASHTGGLITGELFF. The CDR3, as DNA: TGTGCCAGCCATACAGGGGGTCTTATTACCGGGGAGCTGTTTTTT.

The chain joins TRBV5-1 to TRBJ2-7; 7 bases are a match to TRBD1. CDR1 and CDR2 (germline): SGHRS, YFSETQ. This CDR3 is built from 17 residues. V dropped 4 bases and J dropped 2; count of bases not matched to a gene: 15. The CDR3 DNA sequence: TGCGCCAGCAGCCCTCGACCCCGGGACAGCTTTACCTACGAGCAGTACTTC. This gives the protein CASSPRPRDSFTYEQYF.

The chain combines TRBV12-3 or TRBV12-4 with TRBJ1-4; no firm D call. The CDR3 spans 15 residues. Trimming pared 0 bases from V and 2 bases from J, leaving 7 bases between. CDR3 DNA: TGTGCCAGCAGTTTAGCGGGCACCACTAATGAAAAACTGTTTTTT. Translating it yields CASSLAGTTNEKLFF.

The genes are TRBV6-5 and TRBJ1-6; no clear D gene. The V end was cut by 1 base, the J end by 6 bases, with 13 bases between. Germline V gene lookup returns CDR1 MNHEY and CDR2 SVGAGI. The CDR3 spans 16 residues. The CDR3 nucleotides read TGTGCCAGCAGTTACTTAACGCGGGGTTTTAATTCACCCCTCCACTTT. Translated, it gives CASSYLTRGFNSPLHF.

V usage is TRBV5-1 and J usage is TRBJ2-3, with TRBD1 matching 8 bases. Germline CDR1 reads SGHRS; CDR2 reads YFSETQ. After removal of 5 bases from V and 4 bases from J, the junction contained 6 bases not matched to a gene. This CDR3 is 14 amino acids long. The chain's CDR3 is CASRDRGPADTQYF. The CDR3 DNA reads TGCGCCAGCAGAGACAGGGGTCCTGCAGATACGCAGTATTTT.

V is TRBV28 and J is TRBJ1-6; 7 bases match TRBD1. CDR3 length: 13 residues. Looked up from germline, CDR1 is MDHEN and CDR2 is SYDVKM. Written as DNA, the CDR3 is TGTGTCTCGAGGGGGCGCGGGGATTCACCCCTCCACTTT. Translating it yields CVSRGRGDSPLHF. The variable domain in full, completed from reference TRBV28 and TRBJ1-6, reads DVKVTQSSRYLVKRTGEKVFLECVQDMDHENMFWYRQDPGLGLRLIYFSYDVKMKEKGDIPEGYSVSREKKERFSLILESASTNQTSMYLCVSRGRGDSPLHFGNGTRLTVT.

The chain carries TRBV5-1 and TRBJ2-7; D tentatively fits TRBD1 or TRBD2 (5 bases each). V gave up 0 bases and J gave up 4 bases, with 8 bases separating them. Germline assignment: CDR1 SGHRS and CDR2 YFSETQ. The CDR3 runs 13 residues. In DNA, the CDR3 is TGCGCCAGCAGCTTGGGGGACGGTTACGAGCAGTACGTC. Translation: CASSLGDGYEQYV.